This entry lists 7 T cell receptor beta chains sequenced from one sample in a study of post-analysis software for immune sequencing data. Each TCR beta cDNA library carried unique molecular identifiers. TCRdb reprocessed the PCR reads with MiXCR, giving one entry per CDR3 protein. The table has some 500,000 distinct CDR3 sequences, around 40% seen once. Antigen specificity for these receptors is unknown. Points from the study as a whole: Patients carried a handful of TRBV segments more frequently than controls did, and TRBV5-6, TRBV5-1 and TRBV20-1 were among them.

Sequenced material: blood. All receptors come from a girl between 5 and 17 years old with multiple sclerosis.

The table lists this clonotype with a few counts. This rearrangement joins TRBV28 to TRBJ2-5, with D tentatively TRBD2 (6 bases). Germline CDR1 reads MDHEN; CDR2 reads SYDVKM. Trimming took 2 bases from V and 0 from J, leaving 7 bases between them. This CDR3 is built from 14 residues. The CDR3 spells CASSLGGNQETQYF. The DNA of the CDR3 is TGTGCCAGCAGTTTAGGAGGGAACCAAGAGACCCAGTACTTC.

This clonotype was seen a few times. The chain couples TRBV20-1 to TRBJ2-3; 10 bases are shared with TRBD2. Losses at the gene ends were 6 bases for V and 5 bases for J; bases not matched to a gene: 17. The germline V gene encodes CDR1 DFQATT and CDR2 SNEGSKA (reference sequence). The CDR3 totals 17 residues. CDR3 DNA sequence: TGCAGTGCCAGTGCCCCGATACTAGCGGGAAAGGTAGATACGCAGTATTTT. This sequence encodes CSASAPILAGKVDTQYF.

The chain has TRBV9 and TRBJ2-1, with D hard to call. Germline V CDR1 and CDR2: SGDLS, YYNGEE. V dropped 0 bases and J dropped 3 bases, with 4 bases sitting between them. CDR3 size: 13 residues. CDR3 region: CASSVEIYNEQFF. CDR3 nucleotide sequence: TGTGCCAGCAGCGTAGAGATCTACAATGAGCAGTTCTTC.

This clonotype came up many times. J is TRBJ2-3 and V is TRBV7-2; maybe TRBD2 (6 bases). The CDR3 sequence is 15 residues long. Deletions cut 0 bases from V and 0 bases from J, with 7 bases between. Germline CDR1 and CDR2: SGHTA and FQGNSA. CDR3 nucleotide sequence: TGTGCCAGCAGCTTAGCGGGAGGTAGCACAGATACGCAGTATTTT. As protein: CASSLAGGSTDTQYF.

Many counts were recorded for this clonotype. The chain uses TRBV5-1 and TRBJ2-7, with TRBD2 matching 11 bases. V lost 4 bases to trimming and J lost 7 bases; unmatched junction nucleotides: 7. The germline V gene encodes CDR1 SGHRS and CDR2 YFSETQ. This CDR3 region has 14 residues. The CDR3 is CASSLAGTSGEQYF. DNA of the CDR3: TGCGCCAGCAGCCTTGCCGGGACTAGCGGAGAGCAGTACTTC.

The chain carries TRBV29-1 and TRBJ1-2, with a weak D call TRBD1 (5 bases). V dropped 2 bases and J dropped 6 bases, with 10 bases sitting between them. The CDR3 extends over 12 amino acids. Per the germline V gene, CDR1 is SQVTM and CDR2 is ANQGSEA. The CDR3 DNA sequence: TGCAGCGTTGAAAGGGCAGGGAATGGCTACACCTTC. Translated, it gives CSVERAGNGYTF.

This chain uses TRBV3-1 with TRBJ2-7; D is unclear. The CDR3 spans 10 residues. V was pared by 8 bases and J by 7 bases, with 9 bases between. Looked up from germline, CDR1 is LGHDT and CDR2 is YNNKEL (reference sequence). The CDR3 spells CASGDWEQYF. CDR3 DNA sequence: TGTGCCAGCGGCGACTGGGAGCAGTACTTC.